These T cell receptor beta chains were read from a single sample in a study of OX40 agonist ivuxolimab in advanced cancers. Profiling relied on immunoSEQ multiplex PCR, and the TCRdb table lists in-frame clones only, not all of them. Of 14,000 or so clones detected, around 81% appear once; the ten largest clones hold approximately 19%. The sequencing here drew on CD4+ or CD8+ T cells sorted from blood, taken in a trial of the OX40 agonist ivuxolimab. All receptors derive from an adult with an advanced solid tumor such as melanoma, head and neck, liver or kidney cancer. Each CDR3 is given with its conserved first and last residue. The D gene is left open where the match is weak. Where a row states a size, it is once, few, many or the class of an expanded clone; other rows omit it.

J gene | D gene | clone size | V gene | CDR3 protein | CDR3 DNA
TRBJ2-2 | NA | few | TRBV6-5 | CASSYSAGELFF | TGTGCCAGCAGTTACTCCGCCGGGGAGCTGTTTTTT
TRBJ2-7 | TRBD2 | NA | TRBV10-3 | CAIASAGVFYEQYF | TGTGCCATCGCGTCCGCGGGAGTGTTCTACGAGCAGTACTTC
TRBJ2-3 | NA | NA | TRBV6-5 | CASSYSPYDTQYF | TGTGCCAGCAGTTACTCTCCGTACGATACGCAGTATTTT
TRBJ2-7 | NA | NA | TRBV7-9 | CASSARDSYEQYF | TGTGCCAGCAGCGCCCGGGACTCCTACGAGCAGTACTTC
TRBJ2-3 | NA | NA | TRBV2 | CASSATSTDTQYF | TGTGCCAGCAGTGCTACTAGCACAGATACGCAGTATTTT
TRBJ2-7 | NA | few | TRBV7-9 | CASSLDISGDEQYF | TGTGCCAGCAGCTTAGATATATCGGGCGACGAGCAGTACTTC
TRBJ2-7 | NA | once | TRBV15 | CATSRDLVGNPDEQYF | TGTGCCACCAGCAGAGATCTGGTTGGTAACCCGGACGAGCAGTACTTC
TRBJ2-3 | NA | NA | TRBV9 | CASSVLHDTTDTQYF | TGTGCCAGCAGCGTCCTTCATGACACCACAGATACGCAGTATTTT
TRBJ2-7 | TRBD2 | NA | TRBV7-6 | CASSSWGGSYEQYF | TGTGCCAGCAGCTCCTGGGGGGGATCGTACGAGCAGTACTTC
TRBJ2-3 | TRBD2 | NA | TRBV19 | CASSPTSGRIDTQYF | TGTGCCAGTAGCCCCACTAGCGGGAGAATCGATACGCAGTATTTT
TRBJ2-6 | NA | NA | TRBV7-9 | CASSFVRGVNVLTF | TGTGCCAGCAGCTTCGTCAGGGGAGTCAACGTCCTGACTTTC
TRBJ2-7 | NA | few | TRBV6-6 | CASSYDALGEQYF | TGTGCCAGCAGTTACGACGCCCTTGGGGAGCAGTACTTC
TRBJ1-1 | NA | NA | TRBV28 | CASSFRRTEAFF | TGTGCCAGCAGTTTCCGGCGGACTGAAGCTTTCTTT
TRBJ2-4 | NA | NA | TRBV14 | CASSQSSPGRGQYF | TGTGCCAGCAGCCAAAGTTCCCCCGGACGGGGGCAGTACTTC
TRBJ1-1 | NA | NA | TRBV6-1 | CASSLGPLMNTEAFF | TGTGCCAGCAGCTTGGGACCCTTGATGAACACTGAAGCTTTCTTT
TRBJ2-2 | TRBD1 | NA | TRBV5-1 | CASSPGQGLAGELFF | TGCGCCAGCAGCCCCGGACAGGGATTGGCCGGGGAGCTGTTTTTT
TRBJ2-3 | TRBD2 | NA | TRBV7-6 | CASSLAGLAEYTDTQYF | TGTGCCAGCAGCTTAGCGGGACTAGCGGAGTACACAGATACGCAGTATTTT
TRBJ2-3 | NA | NA | TRBV30 | CAWSPGSTQDTQYF | TGTGCCTGGAGTCCCGGGAGTACACAAGATACGCAGTATTTT
TRBJ2-5 | TRBD2 | NA | TRBV7-9 | CASSPGLADQETQYF | TGTGCCAGCAGCCCCGGACTAGCGGACCAAGAGACCCAGTACTTC
TRBJ1-5 | NA | NA | TRBV28 | CASSPGTHSNQPQHF | TGTGCCAGCAGTCCCGGGACACATAGCAATCAGCCCCAGCATTTT
TRBJ2-1 | TRBD2 | NA | TRBV4-1 | CASSQQVSGSYSYNEQFF | TGCGCCAGCAGCCAGCAGGTGAGCGGGAGTTACTCCTACAATGAGCAGTTCTTC
TRBJ2-7 | NA | NA | TRBV2 | CASSYSAGEQYF | TGTGCCAGCAGTTACTCGGCTGGGGAGCAGTACTTC
TRBJ2-7 | NA | NA | TRBV6-6 | CASSYSGSSYEQYF | TGTGCCAGCAGTTACTCCGGCAGCTCCTACGAGCAGTACTTC
TRBJ1-5 | NA | large | TRBV5-6 | CASSEGGFGQPQHF | TGTGCCAGCAGCGAGGGGGGCTTCGGTCAGCCCCAGCATTTT
TRBJ2-7 | NA | NA | TRBV5-6 | CASSSPGPLSYEQYF | TGTGCCAGCAGCTCACCCGGGCCGCTTTCCTACGAGCAGTACTTC
TRBJ2-7 | NA | NA | TRBV27 | CASSLLSGYEQYF | TGTGCCAGCAGTTTACTTAGCGGTTACGAGCAGTACTTC
TRBJ2-7 | TRBD1 | NA | TRBV5-6 | CASSYTGGDYEQYF | TGTGCCAGCAGCTACACAGGGGGCGATTACGAGCAGTACTTC
TRBJ2-3 | NA | NA | TRBV25-1 | CASGRDSLTDTQYF | TGTGCCAGCGGGCGGGACAGCCTCACAGATACGCAGTATTTT
TRBJ2-7 | NA | medium-sized | TRBV7-2 | CASSLDWGLTYEQYF | TGTGCCAGCAGCTTAGATTGGGGGTTGACCTACGAGCAGTACTTC
TRBJ1-1 | NA | NA | TRBV11-3 | CASSRTINTEAFF | TGTGCCAGCAGTAGGACGATCAACACTGAAGCTTTCTTT
TRBJ2-3 | TRBD2 | NA | TRBV13 | CASSLGPSGRSDTQYF | TGTGCCAGCAGCTTAGGCCCCAGCGGGAGGTCAGATACGCAGTATTTT
TRBJ1-5 | NA | NA | TRBV6-5 | CASTSVWDSNQPQHF | TGTGCCAGCACGTCAGTTTGGGATAGCAATCAGCCCCAGCATTTT
TRBJ2-1 | TRBD2 | NA | TRBV4-2 | CASSQDSGGSGPYNEQFF | TGTGCCAGCAGCCAAGATTCGGGCGGGAGCGGACCGTACAATGAGCAGTTCTTC
TRBJ1-5 | NA | NA | TRBV5-4 | CASSYEAGPQHF | TGTGCCAGCAGCTACGAGGCGGGGCCCCAGCATTTT
TRBJ2-1 | NA | NA | TRBV28 | CASRDYNEQFF | TGTGCCAGCCGCGACTACAATGAGCAGTTCTTC
TRBJ2-5 | NA | NA | TRBV19 | CASSIKGVQETQYF | TGTGCCAGTAGTATCAAGGGGGTTCAAGAGACCCAGTACTTC
TRBJ2-2 | NA | NA | TRBV5-4 | CASTPPSGTGELFF | TGTGCCAGCACCCCTCCCAGCGGGACCGGGGAGCTGTTTTTT
TRBJ1-2 | NA | NA | TRBV29-1 | CSVARADPYGYTF | TGCAGCGTTGCCAGGGCCGACCCTTATGGCTACACCTTC
TRBJ1-6 | NA | NA | TRBV7-2 | CASSLNRVHNSPLHF | TGTGCCAGCAGCTTAAACAGGGTCCATAATTCACCCCTCCACTTT
TRBJ2-1 | TRBD2 | NA | TRBV7-8 | CASSLGDRGTSVYNEQFF | TGTGCCAGCAGCTTAGGGGATAGGGGGACTAGCGTCTACAATGAGCAGTTCTTC
TRBJ1-3 | TRBD1 | NA | TRBV6-5 | CASSPQGNGNTIYF | TGTGCCAGCAGCCCACAGGGGAATGGAAACACCATATATTTT
TRBJ2-1 | TRBD1 | NA | TRBV14 | CASSLVGGTGGLDEQFF | TGTGCCAGCAGCCTAGTGGGCGGGACAGGGGGTCTGGATGAGCAGTTCTTC
TRBJ2-1 | TRBD2 | NA | TRBV6-5 | CASSYSASGAYNEQFF | TGTGCCAGCAGTTACTCAGCTAGCGGGGCCTACAATGAGCAGTTCTTC
TRBJ2-1 | NA | NA | TRBV29-1 | CSDRALGEQFF | TGCAGCGACCGGGCCCTGGGTGAGCAGTTCTTC